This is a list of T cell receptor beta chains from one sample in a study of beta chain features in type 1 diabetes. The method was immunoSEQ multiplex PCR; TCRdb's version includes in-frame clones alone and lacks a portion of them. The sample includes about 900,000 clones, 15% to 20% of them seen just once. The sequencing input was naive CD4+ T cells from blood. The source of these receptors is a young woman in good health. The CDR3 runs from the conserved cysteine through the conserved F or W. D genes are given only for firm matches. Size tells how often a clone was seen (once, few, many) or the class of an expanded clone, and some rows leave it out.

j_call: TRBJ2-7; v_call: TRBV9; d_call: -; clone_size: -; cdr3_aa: CASSSEGVFDEQYF; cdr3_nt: TGTGCCAGCAGCAGCGAGGGGGTTTTCGACGAGCAGTACTTC
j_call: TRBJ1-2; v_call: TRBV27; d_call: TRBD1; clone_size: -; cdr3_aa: CASSSTGHHGYTF; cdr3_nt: TGTGCCAGCAGCTCGACAGGGCATCATGGCTACACCTTC
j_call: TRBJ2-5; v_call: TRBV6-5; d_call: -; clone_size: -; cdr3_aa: CASSSGEAWGTQYF; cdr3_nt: TGTGCCAGCAGTTCAGGGGAGGCCTGGGGGACCCAGTACTTC
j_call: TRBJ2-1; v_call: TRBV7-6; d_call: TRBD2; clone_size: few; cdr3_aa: CASSSLAGGPDEQFF; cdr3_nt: TGTGCCAGCAGCTCACTAGCGGGAGGGCCGGATGAGCAGTTCTTC
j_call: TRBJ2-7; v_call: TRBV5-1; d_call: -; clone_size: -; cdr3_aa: CASSLGRQTYEQYF; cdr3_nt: TGCGCCAGCAGCTTGGGCAGGCAGACCTACGAGCAGTACTTC
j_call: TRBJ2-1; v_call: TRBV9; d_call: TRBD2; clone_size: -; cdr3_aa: CASSVGSFGTSGVNEQFF; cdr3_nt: TGTGCCAGCAGCGTAGGGAGTTTTGGGACTAGCGGGGTCAATGAGCAGTTCTTC
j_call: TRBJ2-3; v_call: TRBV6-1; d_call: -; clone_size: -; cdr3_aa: CASRPNGDTQYF; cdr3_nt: TGTGCCAGCAGACCGAACGGAGATACGCAGTATTTT
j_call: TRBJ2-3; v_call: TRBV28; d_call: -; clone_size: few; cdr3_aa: CASRRTGSTDTQYF; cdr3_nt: TGTGCCAGCCGGCGTACCGGGAGCACAGATACGCAGTATTTT
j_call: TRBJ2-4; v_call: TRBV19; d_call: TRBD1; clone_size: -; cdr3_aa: CASSRGQGAAKNIQYF; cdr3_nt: TGTGCCAGTAGTAGGGGACAGGGTGCAGCCAAAAACATTCAGTACTTC
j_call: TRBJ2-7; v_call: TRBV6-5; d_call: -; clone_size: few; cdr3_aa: CASSYSSQGNYEQYF; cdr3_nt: TGTGCCAGCAGTTACTCGAGCCAGGGAAACTACGAGCAGTACTTC
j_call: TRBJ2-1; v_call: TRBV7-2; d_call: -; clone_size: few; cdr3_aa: CASSPPSARNEQFF; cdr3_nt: TGTGCCAGCAGCCCCCCAAGCGCACGCAATGAGCAGTTCTTC
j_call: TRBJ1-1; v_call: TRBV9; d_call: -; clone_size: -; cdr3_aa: CASSATPTRTEAFF; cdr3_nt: TGTGCCAGCAGCGCCACACCCACGAGGACTGAAGCTTTCTTT
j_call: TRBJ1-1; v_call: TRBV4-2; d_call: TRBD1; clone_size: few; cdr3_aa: CASRGTDTMNTEAFF; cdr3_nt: TGTGCCAGCCGTGGGACAGACACCATGAACACTGAAGCTTTCTTT
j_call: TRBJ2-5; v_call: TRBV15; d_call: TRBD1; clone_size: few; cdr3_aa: CATSRGGQITQETQYF; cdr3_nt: TGTGCCACCAGCAGAGGGGGACAGATTACCCAAGAGACCCAGTACTTC
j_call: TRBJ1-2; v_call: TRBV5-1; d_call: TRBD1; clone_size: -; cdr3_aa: CASSYGTGEGYTF; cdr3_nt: TGCGCCAGCAGCTATGGGACAGGGGAAGGCTACACCTTC
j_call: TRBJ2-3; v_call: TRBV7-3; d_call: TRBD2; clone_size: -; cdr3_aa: CASSPMAGGVYTQYF; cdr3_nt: TGTGCCAGCAGCCCCATGGCGGGAGGAGTGTATACGCAGTATTTT
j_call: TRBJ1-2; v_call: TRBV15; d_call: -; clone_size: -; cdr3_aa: CATSRDVDRHYGYTF; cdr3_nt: TGTGCCACCAGCAGAGATGTGGACCGCCACTATGGCTACACCTTC
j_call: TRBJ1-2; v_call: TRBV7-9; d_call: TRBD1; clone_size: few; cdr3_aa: CASSTQGAGYTF; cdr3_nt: TGTGCCAGCAGCACACAGGGGGCCGGCTACACCTTC
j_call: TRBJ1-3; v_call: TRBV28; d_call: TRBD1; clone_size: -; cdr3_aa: CASSLPGQGDTIYF; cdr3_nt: TGTGCCAGCAGTTTACCGGGACAGGGAGACACCATATATTTT
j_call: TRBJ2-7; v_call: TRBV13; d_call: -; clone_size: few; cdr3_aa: CASSLNGGHEQYF; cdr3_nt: TGTGCCAGCAGCTTAAATGGGGGACACGAGCAGTACTTC
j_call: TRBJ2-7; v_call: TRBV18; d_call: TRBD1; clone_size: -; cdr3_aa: CASSRGQGTSYEQYF; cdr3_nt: TGTGCCAGCTCACGCGGACAGGGCACCTCCTACGAGCAGTACTTC
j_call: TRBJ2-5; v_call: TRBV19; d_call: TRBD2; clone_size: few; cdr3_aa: CASSIRRGSGETQYF; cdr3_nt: TGTGCCAGTAGTATACGGCGCGGGAGTGGGGAGACCCAGTACTTC